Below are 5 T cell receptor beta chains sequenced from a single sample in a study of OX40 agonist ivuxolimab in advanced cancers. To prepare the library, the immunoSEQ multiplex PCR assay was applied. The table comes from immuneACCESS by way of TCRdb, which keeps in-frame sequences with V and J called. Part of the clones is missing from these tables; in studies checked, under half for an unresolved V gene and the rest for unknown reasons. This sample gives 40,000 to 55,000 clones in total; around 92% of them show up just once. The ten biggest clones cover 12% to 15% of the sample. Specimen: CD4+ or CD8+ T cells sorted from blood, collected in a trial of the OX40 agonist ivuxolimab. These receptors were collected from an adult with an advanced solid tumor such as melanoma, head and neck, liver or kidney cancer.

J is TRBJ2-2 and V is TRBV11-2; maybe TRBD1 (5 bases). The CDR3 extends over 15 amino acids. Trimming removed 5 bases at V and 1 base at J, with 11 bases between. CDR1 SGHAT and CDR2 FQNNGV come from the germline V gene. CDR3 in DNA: TGTGCCAGCAGCCTGGGAACAGGGAACACCGGGGAGCTGTTTTTT. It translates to CASSLGTGNTGELFF.

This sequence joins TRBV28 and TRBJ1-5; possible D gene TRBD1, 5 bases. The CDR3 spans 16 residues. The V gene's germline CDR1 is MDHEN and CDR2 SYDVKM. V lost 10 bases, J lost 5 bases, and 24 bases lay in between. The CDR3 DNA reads TGTGCCATAAAAAGGGACGTCTCCGAGGCAGATCAGCCCCAGCATTTT. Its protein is CAIKRDVSEADQPQHF.

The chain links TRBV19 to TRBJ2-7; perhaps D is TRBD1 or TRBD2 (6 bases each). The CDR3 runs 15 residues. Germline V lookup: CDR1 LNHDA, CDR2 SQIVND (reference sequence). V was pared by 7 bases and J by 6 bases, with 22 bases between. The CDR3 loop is CASKKGGGWLPEQYF. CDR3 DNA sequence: TGTGCCAGTAAAAAGGGGGGAGGATGGTTACCCGAGCAGTACTTC.

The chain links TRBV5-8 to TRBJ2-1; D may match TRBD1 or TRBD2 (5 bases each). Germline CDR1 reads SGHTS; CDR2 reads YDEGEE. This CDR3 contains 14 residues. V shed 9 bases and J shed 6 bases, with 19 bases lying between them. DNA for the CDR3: TGTGCCATCCTGGGGGAGTCGAGGGGCAATGAGCAGTTCTTC. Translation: CAILGESRGNEQFF.

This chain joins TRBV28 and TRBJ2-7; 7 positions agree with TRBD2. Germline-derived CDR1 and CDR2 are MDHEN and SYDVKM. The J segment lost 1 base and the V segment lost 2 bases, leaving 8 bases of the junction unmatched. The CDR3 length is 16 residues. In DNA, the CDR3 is TGTGCCAGCAGTTTAGGTGTGGGAGGGCAATCCTACGAGCAGTACTTC. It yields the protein CASSLGVGGQSYEQYF.